The clone carrying this T cell receptor beta chain was seen just once. Antigen: not known. The data stem from a study of T cell responses to AZD1222 COVID-19 vaccine. Findings and limits, study-wide: Breadth and depth of Spike-specific TCRs rose after two AZD1222 doses.

The CDR3 runs 14 residues. The germline CDR1 and CDR2 sequences are SNHLY and FYNNEI. V shed 3 bases and J shed 2 bases, with 11 bases lying between them. Profiling relied on immunoSEQ multiplex PCR, and the TCRdb table lists in-frame clones only, not all of them. The sample comprises around 190,000 clones, roughly nine tenths of which are singletons, and 1.5% to 2% rests with the top ten. The sequence derives from an adult who received the AZD1222 COVID-19 vaccine. The sample in question was peripheral blood, obtained 28 days after the second AZD1222 dose. The chain links TRBV2 to TRBJ2-7; the D is unclear. In DNA form, the CDR3 reads TGTGCCAGCAGTGACTTAGTACCCCCCTACGAGCAGTACTTC. It codes for CASSDLVPPYEQYF.